A selection of T cell receptor beta chains follows, all from one sample in a study of blood T cell repertoires in COVID-19. Assay used: immunoSEQ multiplex PCR; TCRdb lists only in-frame clones, some missing. Of approximately 400,000 clones listed, about 80% are singletons. The specimen was peripheral blood. These receptors all stem from a human donor with acute or convalescent COVID-19. The donor label of this sample is uncertain. CDR3s include the opening cysteine and the closing phenylalanine or tryptophan. A D gene is named only where the DNA matches it firmly. The listing skips clone size in some rows; elsewhere it reads once, few, many or a size class.

D gene: TRBD2; clone size: once; V gene: TRBV11-2; CDR3 length: 16; J gene: TRBJ2-1; CDR3 DNA: TGTGCCAGCAGCTCGGGACTAGCGGGAGGGCAGGATGAGCAGTTCTTC; CDR3 protein: CASSSGLAGGQDEQFF
D gene: -; clone size: -; V gene: TRBV5-1; CDR3 length: 15; J gene: TRBJ2-1; CDR3 DNA: TGCGCCAGCAGCCTATTCCAGGGTTCCTACAATGAGCAGTTCTTC; CDR3 protein: CASSLFQGSYNEQFF
D gene: -; clone size: few; V gene: TRBV19; CDR3 length: 15; J gene: TRBJ1-4; CDR3 DNA: TGTGCCAGTAGTATTGCTCGCGGGAGGAGTGAAAAACTGTTTTTT; CDR3 protein: CASSIARGRSEKLFF
D gene: -; clone size: -; V gene: TRBV11-3; CDR3 length: 14; J gene: TRBJ2-7; CDR3 DNA: TGTGCCAGCAGCCCCGGACAGCCATCCTACGAGCAGTACTTC; CDR3 protein: CASSPGQPSYEQYF
D gene: TRBD2; clone size: -; V gene: TRBV11-3; CDR3 length: 16; J gene: TRBJ2-2; CDR3 DNA: TGTGCCAGCAGCTTCGGACTAGCGGGGGGGAGCGGGGAGCTGTTTTTT; CDR3 protein: CASSFGLAGGSGELFF
D gene: -; clone size: -; V gene: TRBV19; CDR3 length: 17; J gene: TRBJ1-1; CDR3 DNA: TGTGCCAGTAGTGCGACACGTTGGAGGGACTGGATAGCTGAAGCTTTCTTT; CDR3 protein: CASSATRWRDWIAEAFF
D gene: -; clone size: -; V gene: TRBV6-6; CDR3 length: 15; J gene: TRBJ2-1; CDR3 DNA: TGTGCCAGCAGTCCTTCCGGCCTGGAAGCGGTTGAGCAGTTCTTC; CDR3 protein: CASSPSGLEAVEQFF
D gene: -; clone size: -; V gene: TRBV3-1/TRBV3-2; CDR3 length: 15; J gene: TRBJ1-3; CDR3 DNA: TGTGCCAGCAGCCAAGAGGGGAGTAGGGGAAACACCATATATTTT; CDR3 protein: CASSQEGSRGNTIYF
D gene: TRBD1; clone size: -; V gene: TRBV11-2; CDR3 length: 14; J gene: TRBJ2-1; CDR3 DNA: TGTGCCAGCAACTGGGACAGTCCCTACAATGAGCAGTTCTTC; CDR3 protein: CASNWDSPYNEQFF
D gene: -; clone size: -; V gene: TRBV2; CDR3 length: 15; J gene: TRBJ2-1; CDR3 DNA: TGTGCCAGCAGTCCTGACCGGAGTGGCTACAATGAGCAGTTCTTC; CDR3 protein: CASSPDRSGYNEQFF
D gene: -; clone size: -; V gene: TRBV4-1; CDR3 length: 18; J gene: TRBJ1-2; CDR3 DNA: TGCGCCAGCAGCCAAGGACAGGTTAACCTAAGACGGGGGGGTGGCTACACCTTC; CDR3 protein: CASSQGQVNLRRGGGYTF
D gene: TRBD2; clone size: few; V gene: TRBV11-2; CDR3 length: 16; J gene: TRBJ2-1; CDR3 DNA: TGTGCCAGCAGCCGTCGACTAGCGGGAGGTTACAATGAGCAGTTCTTC; CDR3 protein: CASSRRLAGGYNEQFF
D gene: TRBD1; clone size: -; V gene: TRBV19; CDR3 length: 17; J gene: TRBJ1-4; CDR3 DNA: TGTGCCAGTAGTCCAAGGACAGGGCATGCAACTAATGAAAAACTGTTTTTT; CDR3 protein: CASSPRTGHATNEKLFF
D gene: TRBD1; clone size: once; V gene: TRBV27; CDR3 length: 17; J gene: TRBJ2-7; CDR3 DNA: TGTGCCAGCAGTTTGGGGAAAGACAGGGGGATAAGCTACGAGCAGTACTTC; CDR3 protein: CASSLGKDRGISYEQYF
D gene: -; clone size: -; V gene: TRBV3-1/TRBV3-2; CDR3 length: 13; J gene: TRBJ2-2; CDR3 DNA: TGTGCCAGCAGGCTTACTAGCCCCGGGGAGCTGTTTTTT; CDR3 protein: CASRLTSPGELFF
D gene: -; clone size: -; V gene: TRBV18; CDR3 length: 13; J gene: TRBJ1-4; CDR3 DNA: TGTGCCAGTTCCCGAGGAACTAATGAAAAACTGTTTTTT; CDR3 protein: CASSRGTNEKLFF
D gene: TRBD1; clone size: -; V gene: TRBV7-8; CDR3 length: 15; J gene: TRBJ2-1; CDR3 DNA: TGTGCCAGCAGCTTCGACAGGGGGAGATTCAATGAGCAGTTCTTC; CDR3 protein: CASSFDRGRFNEQFF
D gene: -; clone size: few; V gene: TRBV5-1; CDR3 length: 15; J gene: TRBJ2-1; CDR3 DNA: TGCGCCAGCAGCTCTGGAAGGGGTGCCCACAATGAGCAGTTCTTC; CDR3 protein: CASSSGRGAHNEQFF
D gene: -; clone size: -; V gene: TRBV28; CDR3 length: 13; J gene: TRBJ1-5; CDR3 DNA: TGTGCCAGCAGTTTCGGGCTAGCTCAGCCCCAGCATTTT; CDR3 protein: CASSFGLAQPQHF
D gene: -; clone size: -; V gene: TRBV4-2; CDR3 length: 14; J gene: TRBJ1-2; CDR3 DNA: TGTGTCAGCAGCCAAGGCCGGGGTAATTCTGGCTACACCTTC; CDR3 protein: CVSSQGRGNSGYTF
D gene: -; clone size: -; V gene: TRBV28; CDR3 length: 15; J gene: TRBJ1-2; CDR3 DNA: TGTGCCAGCAGTTTATACCAGGGCCGCGCCTATGGCTACACCTTC; CDR3 protein: CASSLYQGRAYGYTF
D gene: TRBD1; clone size: -; V gene: TRBV7-9; CDR3 length: 15; J gene: TRBJ1-6; CDR3 DNA: TGTGCCAGCAGCTTAGTGGGACAGGGGGCTTCACCCCTCCACTTT; CDR3 protein: CASSLVGQGASPLHF
D gene: -; clone size: -; V gene: TRBV6-1; CDR3 length: 14; J gene: TRBJ1-2; CDR3 DNA: TGTGCCAGCAGTGAAGTGAGGGGGACCTATGGCTACACCTTC; CDR3 protein: CASSEVRGTYGYTF
D gene: TRBD1; clone size: -; V gene: TRBV2; CDR3 length: 14; J gene: TRBJ1-5; CDR3 DNA: TGTGCCAGCAGTACAGGGGGAAGAGCTCAGCCCCAGCATTTT; CDR3 protein: CASSTGGRAQPQHF
D gene: -; clone size: -; V gene: TRBV6-1; CDR3 length: 13; J gene: TRBJ1-1; CDR3 DNA: TGTGCCAGCAGTGAACCCCCAGGATTACGCGCTTTCTTT; CDR3 protein: CASSEPPGLRAFF
D gene: -; clone size: -; V gene: TRBV21-1; CDR3 length: 12; J gene: TRBJ2-1; CDR3 DNA: TGTGCCAGCAGCCTCTCCCCTAATGAGCAGTTCTTC; CDR3 protein: CASSLSPNEQFF
D gene: -; clone size: -; V gene: TRBV10-2; CDR3 length: 12; J gene: TRBJ1-2; CDR3 DNA: TGCGCCAGCAGTGGAAAGGGGAATGGCTACACCTTC; CDR3 protein: CASSGKGNGYTF
D gene: -; clone size: -; V gene: TRBV27; CDR3 length: 13; J gene: TRBJ1-2; CDR3 DNA: TGTGCCAGCAGTCCAATAGCTAACTATGGCTACACCTTC; CDR3 protein: CASSPIANYGYTF
D gene: TRBD1; clone size: -; V gene: TRBV2; CDR3 length: 18; J gene: TRBJ2-6; CDR3 DNA: TGTGCCAGCATTGGGGACAGGGAGTGGACGACTGGGGCCAACGTCCTGACTTTC; CDR3 protein: CASIGDREWTTGANVLTF
D gene: -; clone size: -; V gene: TRBV11-2; CDR3 length: 14; J gene: TRBJ1-2; CDR3 DNA: TGTGCCAGCAGCTTAGGGCACCATCGCTATGGCTACACCTTC; CDR3 protein: CASSLGHHRYGYTF
D gene: TRBD1; clone size: -; V gene: TRBV29-1; CDR3 length: 14; J gene: TRBJ1-5; CDR3 DNA: TGCAGCGTGGGGACAGGGGGAAGCAATCAGCCCCAGCATTTT; CDR3 protein: CSVGTGGSNQPQHF
D gene: -; clone size: once; V gene: TRBV19; CDR3 length: 13; J gene: TRBJ1-1; CDR3 DNA: TGTGCCAGTGGTGGCAGGTTGAACACTGAAGCTTTCTTT; CDR3 protein: CASGGRLNTEAFF
D gene: -; clone size: -; V gene: TRBV11-3; CDR3 length: 13; J gene: TRBJ2-2; CDR3 DNA: TGTGCCAGCAGCCCTACAGGGACCGGGGAGCTGTTTTTT; CDR3 protein: CASSPTGTGELFF
D gene: TRBD2; clone size: -; V gene: TRBV27; CDR3 length: 15; J gene: TRBJ2-7; CDR3 DNA: TGTGCCAGCAATAAGGGCCTAGCGGGGGGAAACGAGCAGTACTTC; CDR3 protein: CASNKGLAGGNEQYF
D gene: -; clone size: -; V gene: TRBV6-2/TRBV6-3; CDR3 length: 11; J gene: TRBJ2-5; CDR3 DNA: TGTGCCAGCAGCGCCGCGGAGACCCAGTACTTC; CDR3 protein: CASSAAETQYF
D gene: TRBD1; clone size: -; V gene: TRBV10-2; CDR3 length: 15; J gene: TRBJ1-5; CDR3 DNA: TGCGCCAGCACCGGAGGTCTGGGACAGGGGAGGCCCCAGCATTTT; CDR3 protein: CASTGGLGQGRPQHF
D gene: -; clone size: -; V gene: TRBV18; CDR3 length: 15; J gene: TRBJ1-4; CDR3 DNA: TGTGCCAGCTCACAACAGACAGCCCCTAATGAAAAACTGTTTTTT; CDR3 protein: CASSQQTAPNEKLFF
D gene: TRBD1; clone size: -; V gene: TRBV29-1; CDR3 length: 19; J gene: TRBJ2-1; CDR3 DNA: TGCAGCGCACACCCTCCCCAATATAGATCAGGGACAGCAAACAATGAGCAGTTCTTC; CDR3 protein: CSAHPPQYRSGTANNEQFF
D gene: TRBD1; clone size: -; V gene: TRBV5-1; CDR3 length: 16; J gene: TRBJ2-3; CDR3 DNA: TGCGCCAGCAGCTTGGGACAGGGGGGGTCCACAGATACGCAGTATTTT; CDR3 protein: CASSLGQGGSTDTQYF
D gene: -; clone size: -; V gene: TRBV5-1; CDR3 length: 16; J gene: TRBJ2-2; CDR3 DNA: TGCGCCAGCAGCTTGGCCCCGGACCGAGGGACCGGGGAGCTGTTTTTT; CDR3 protein: CASSLAPDRGTGELFF